The clone carrying this TCR beta chain was counted a few times. These data come from a study of CD8+ T cells in alopecia areata. The CDR3 is 14 amino acids. Germline CDR1 is GTSNPN and CDR2 is SVGIG (reference sequence). Between the trimmed V and J ends, which lost 2 bases and 6 bases, there was a span of 17 bases. The sequencing template was cDNA reverse transcribed from extracted RNA. Data came from immunoSEQ multiplex PCR; TCRdb stores just in-frame clones and leaves some out. The sample has 150,000 to 200,000 clones; 59% are singletons. The sequencing here drew on CD4+ T cells sorted from blood, taken at week 0. The chain uses TRBV30 and TRBJ2-7, with D possibly matching TRBD1 (5 bases). The clonotype comes from a human donor with alopecia areata. For the CDR3, the DNA is TGTGCCTGGAGTAGGGGCGGCCCCCTTCCCGAGCAGTACTTC. Protein sequence: CAWSRGGPLPEQYF.